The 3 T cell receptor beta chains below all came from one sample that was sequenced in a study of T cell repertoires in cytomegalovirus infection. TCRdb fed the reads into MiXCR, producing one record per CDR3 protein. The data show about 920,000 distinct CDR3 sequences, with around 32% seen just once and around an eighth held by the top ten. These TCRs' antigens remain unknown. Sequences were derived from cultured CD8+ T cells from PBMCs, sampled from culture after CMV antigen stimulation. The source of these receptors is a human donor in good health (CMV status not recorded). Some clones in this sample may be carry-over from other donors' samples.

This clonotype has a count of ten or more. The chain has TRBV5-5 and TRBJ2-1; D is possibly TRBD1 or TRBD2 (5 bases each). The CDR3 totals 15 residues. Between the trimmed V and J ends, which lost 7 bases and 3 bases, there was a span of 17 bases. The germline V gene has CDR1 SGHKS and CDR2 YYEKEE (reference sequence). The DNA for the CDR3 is TGTGCCAGCCACTCCCTACAGGAGGTCTACAATGAGCAGTTCTTC. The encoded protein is CASHSLQEVYNEQFF.

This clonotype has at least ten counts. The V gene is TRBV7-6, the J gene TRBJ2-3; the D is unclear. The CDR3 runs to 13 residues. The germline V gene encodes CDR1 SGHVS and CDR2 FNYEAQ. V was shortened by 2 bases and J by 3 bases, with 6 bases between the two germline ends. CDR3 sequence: CASSLIFTDTQYF. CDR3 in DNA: TGTGCCAGCAGCTTAATCTTTACAGATACGCAGTATTTT.

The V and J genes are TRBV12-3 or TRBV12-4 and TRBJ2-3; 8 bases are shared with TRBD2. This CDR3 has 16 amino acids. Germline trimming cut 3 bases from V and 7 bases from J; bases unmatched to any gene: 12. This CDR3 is CASSFFIEGTRNTQYF. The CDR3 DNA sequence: TGTGCCAGCAGTTTTTTTATTGAGGGGACTAGGAATACGCAGTATTTT.